This entry lists 5 T cell receptor beta chains sequenced from one sample in a study of cytomegalovirus exposure and HLA in healthy donors. PCR used 60 Vbeta primers and 13 Jbeta primers. Profiling relied on immunoSEQ multiplex PCR, and the TCRdb table lists in-frame clones only, not all of them. The data contain approximately 180,000 clones, about 88% of them singletons. The sequenced sample consisted of PBMCs. These receptor sequences come from a woman between 18 and 29 years old in good health and CMV-seronegative.

V usage is TRBV9 and J usage is TRBJ2-2, with D maybe TRBD2 (6 bases). The ends were cut back, 7 bases at V and 2 bases at J, with 9 bases in the middle. Germline assignment: CDR1 SGDLS and CDR2 YYNGEE. This CDR3 has 13 amino acids. In DNA form, the CDR3 reads TGTGCCAGCGGGAGGATTAACACCGGGGAGCTGTTTTTT. It specifies CASGRINTGELFF.

This chain links TRBV6-1 with TRBJ1-1; TRBD1 agrees at 7 bases. Looked up from germline, CDR1 is MNHNS and CDR2 is SASEGT. This CDR3 comprises 15 residues. Trimming took 7 bases from V and 5 from J; bases not matched to a gene: 13. For the CDR3, the DNA is TGTGCCAGCATCCGACAGGGCCTTATGGAGACTGAAGCTTTCTTT. It is translated as CASIRQGLMETEAFF.

This chain connects TRBV9 to TRBJ2-1, with D possibly matching TRBD2 (6 bases). Per germline, CDR1 SGDLS and CDR2 YYNGEE. Trimming shortened V by 0 bases and J by 4 bases, and 14 bases separated the two germline ends. This CDR3 spans 16 amino acids. The CDR3 DNA is TGTGCCAGCAGCGTAGCCGGAGCTAGCGCGTACAATGAGCAGTTCTTC. Protein product: CASSVAGASAYNEQFF.

The CDR3 spells CASSVGAQAYEQYF. The CDR3 nucleotides are TGTGCCAGCAGCGTAGGGGCCCAAGCCTACGAGCAGTACTTC. This rearrangement joins TRBV9 to TRBJ2-7; D is unresolved. CDR3 size: 14 residues. V lost 0 bases, J lost 2 bases, and 9 bases lay in between. CDR1 SGDLS and CDR2 YYNGEE come from the germline V gene.

The chain carries TRBV29-1 and TRBJ2-2, with D maybe TRBD1 (6 bases). Germline CDR1 is SQVTM and CDR2 is ANQGSEA. The V gene lost 4 bases and the J gene lost 5 bases, with 11 bases spanning the gap. The length of the CDR3 is 13 residues. In nucleotides, the CDR3 is TGCAGCGTTGGAGGGGGTGAGACCGGGGAGCTGTTTTTT. It specifies CSVGGGETGELFF.